One sample yielded the 31 T cell receptor beta chains listed below, sequenced in a study of blood T cell repertoires in COVID-19. Here immunoSEQ multiplex PCR was the method, and the copy in TCRdb shows in-frame clones only, minus some. The data hold 350,000 to 450,000 clones, with around 86% observed a single time. Sequencing was performed on PBMCs or T cells enriched from blood (not recorded which). These receptors originate from a woman aged 45-65 years who had recovered from COVID-19.

This clone has only one observation. The chain employs TRBV27 and TRBJ1-2; no reliable D call. Germline V gene lookup returns CDR1 MNHEY and CDR2 SMNVEV (reference sequence). CDR3 length equals 16 residues. Trimming removed 5 bases at V and 9 bases at J, with 25 bases between. CDR3 sequence: CASSRTRAASGWRYTF. The CDR3 bases are TGTGCCAGCAGTAGAACGAGGGCCGCAAGTGGGTGGCGCTACACCTTC.

J is TRBJ1-6 and V is TRBV2, with D possibly being TRBD1 (5 bases). The CDR3 has 14 amino acids. From germline, CDR1 is SNHLY and CDR2 FYNNEI. V lost 2 bases, J lost 12 bases, and 14 bases lay in between. In DNA, the CDR3 is TGTGCCAGCAGTGAACAGGGCGTTGGGTTACCCCTCCACTTT. It translates to CASSEQGVGLPLHF.

The chain links TRBV5-6 to TRBJ2-3, with a possible D match to TRBD1 (6 bases). Trimming shortened V by 0 bases and J by 4 bases, and 9 bases separated the two germline ends. Germline lookup yields CDR1 SGHDT and CDR2 YYEEEE. This CDR3 spans 14 amino acids. DNA of the CDR3: TGTGCCAGCAGCTTGGGGGGGCCCTCAGATACGCAGTATTTT. Protein: CASSLGGPSDTQYF. Full variable domain (remainder filled in from reference TRBV5-6 and TRBJ2-3): DAGVTQSPTHLIKTRGQQVTLRCSPKSGHDTVSWYQQALGQGPQFIFQYYEEEERQRGNFPDRFSGHQFPNYSSELNVNALLLGDSALYLCASSLGGPSDTQYFGPGTRLTVL.

This chain uses TRBV28 with TRBJ1-5; D gene ambiguous. CDR1 and CDR2 from the germline V gene are MDHEN and SYDVKM. CDR3 size: 15 residues. Trimming took off 5 bases at V and 0 bases at J, with 11 bases between the two ends. The CDR3 sequence is CASSPRLNSNQPQHF. For the CDR3, the DNA is TGTGCCAGCAGTCCTCGACTCAATAGCAATCAGCCCCAGCATTTT.

The chain links TRBV11-2 to TRBJ2-1; tentatively, D is TRBD2 (6 bases). V was shortened by 3 bases and J by 3 bases, with 12 bases between the two germline ends. Germline V CDR1 and CDR2: SGHAT, FQNNGV. This CDR3 is built from 15 residues. The CDR3: CASSLGRGVYNEQFF. In DNA, the CDR3 is TGTGCCAGCAGCTTGGGGCGGGGCGTCTACAATGAGCAGTTCTTC.

This clone was seen just once. V usage is TRBV21-1 and J usage is TRBJ1-2. TRBV21-1 is assigned pseudogene status. The CDR3 covers 15 residues. CDR3 loop: CASSNGLGSRYGYTF. The CDR3 DNA sequence: TGTGCCAGCAGCAATGGCCTAGGATCGCGCTATGGCTACACCTTC.

The V gene is TRBV6-2 or TRBV6-3, the J gene TRBJ1-2; D not resolved. This CDR3 is 13 amino acids long. V was trimmed by 6 bases and J by 4 bases, leaving 12 bases between them. Germline values: CDR1 MNHEY, CDR2 SVGEGT. The DNA of the CDR3 is TGTGCCAGCAGCCGTGACACAGCCTATGGCTACACCTTC. It specifies CASSRDTAYGYTF.

This clone was seen only once. The V and J genes are TRBV24-1 and TRBJ2-4, with TRBD2 as a possible D gene (6 bases). The germline V and J ends were trimmed by 3 bases and 0 bases, with 14 bases remaining between them. The CDR3 consists of 17 residues. Germline assignment: CDR1 KGHDR and CDR2 SFDVKD. The chain's CDR3 is CATSDRGNRVAKNIQYF. The CDR3 nucleotides are TGTGCCACCAGTGATCGGGGGAACCGAGTAGCCAAAAACATTCAGTACTTC.

The chain links TRBV27 to TRBJ2-1; 9 bases agree with TRBD2. V lost 0 bases, J lost 0 bases, and 3 bases stayed unmatched. The CDR3 has 17 amino acids. The germline gives CDR1 MNHEY, CDR2 SMNVEV (reference sequence). This chain's CDR3 is CASSLSPAGGSYNEQFF. The DNA for the CDR3 is TGTGCCAGCAGTTTATCGCCAGCGGGGGGCTCCTACAATGAGCAGTTCTTC.

The rearrangement links TRBV7-2 to TRBJ2-3; 7 bases match TRBD2. Per germline, CDR1 SGHTA and CDR2 FQGNSA. With 1 base clipped from V and 2 bases from J, the junction kept 9 bases outside the gene matches. The CDR3 is made up of 17 amino acids. CDR3 nucleotides: TGTGCCAGCAGCTTAGACCGGCTAGCGGTACCCACAGATACGCAGTATTTT. This sequence encodes CASSLDRLAVPTDTQYF.

This clone was observed a handful of times. This sequence joins TRBV7-8 and TRBJ1-3; 11 bases match TRBD1. The germline V gene encodes CDR1 SGHVS and CDR2 FQNEAQ. The junction had 9 bases not matched to a gene; V was cut back by 1 base and J by 4 bases. This CDR3 has 18 amino acids. The CDR3 coding sequence is TGTGCCAGCAGCTTAGGGACAGGGGGCGGTGGGTTGGGAAACACCATATATTTT. Protein: CASSLGTGGGGLGNTIYF. Full variable domain (remainder filled in from reference TRBV7-8 and TRBJ1-3): GAGVSQSPRYKVAKRGQDVALRCDPISGHVSLFWYQQALGQGPEFLTYFQNEAQLDKSGLPSDRFFAERPEGSVSTLKIQRTQQEDSAVYLCASSLGTGGGGLGNTIYFGEGSWLTVV.

The gene calls are TRBV30 and TRBJ1-6; 7 bases are shared with TRBD1. CDR3 size: 14 residues. Germline lookup yields CDR1 GTSNPN and CDR2 SVGIG (reference sequence). V was clipped by 1 base and J by 4 bases; unmatched bases: 1. The CDR3 coding sequence is TGTGCCTGGAGTGGACAGGGATATAATTCACCCCTCCACTTT. It translates to CAWSGQGYNSPLHF.

J is TRBJ1-3 and V is TRBV5-4; TRBD1 matches 7 bases. The CDR3 contains 17 residues. CDR1 and CDR2 from the germline V gene are SGHNT and YYREEE (reference sequence). Losses at the gene ends were 4 bases for V and 0 bases for J; bases not matched to a gene: 10. The CDR3 sequence is CASSPRQGAASGNTIYF. CDR3 coding DNA: TGTGCCAGCAGCCCCAGACAGGGCGCCGCCTCTGGAAACACCATATATTTT.

The chain links TRBV21-1 to TRBJ1-6; TRBD1 is taken as the D call from the table, unchecked against the DNA. TRBV21-1 is given as a pseudogene. The CDR3 has 15 residues. The CDR3 DNA is TGTGCCAGCAGCAAACGACCAGGCGTTAATTCACCCCTCCACTTT. Translating it yields CASSKRPGVNSPLHF.

The chain employs TRBV14 and TRBJ1-1, with D maybe TRBD1 (6 bases). Trimming stripped 4 bases from V and 1 base from J, with 22 bases between. This CDR3 contains 18 residues. Germline lookup yields CDR1 SGHDN and CDR2 FVKESK. CDR3 loop: CASSRLAGGKGGNTEAFF. CDR3 bases: TGTGCCAGCAGCCGTCTAGCGGGGGGCAAGGGTGGGAACACTGAAGCTTTCTTT. The full variable domain, rest sourced from reference TRBV14 and TRBJ1-1, is EAGVTQFPSHSVIEKGQTVTLRCDPISGHDNLYWYRRVMGKEIKFLLHFVKESKQDESGMPNNRFLAERTGGTYSTLKVQPAELEDSGVYFCASSRLAGGKGGNTEAFFGQGTRLTVV.

J is TRBJ1-1 and V is TRBV6-5; 8 positions match TRBD1. The CDR3 sequence is 15 residues long. Germline CDR1 is MNHEY and CDR2 is SVGAGI. The V gene end was trimmed by 3 bases and the J gene end by 1 base; junction bases not matched to a gene: 4. In nucleotides, the CDR3 is TGTGCCAGCAGTTATGGACAGGGAGGGAACACTGAAGCTTTCTTT. Residues: CASSYGQGGNTEAFF.

The rearrangement joins TRBV5-1 to TRBJ1-2, with 7 bases that match TRBD1. J lost 8 bases, V lost 3 bases, and 13 bases had no gene match. Looked up from germline, CDR1 is SGHRS and CDR2 is YFSETQ. CDR3 length equals 15 residues. DNA for the CDR3: TGCGCCAGCAGCTGGGGTGACAGGGACGGGGAAGGCTACACCTTC. It translates to CASSWGDRDGEGYTF.

This rearrangement joins TRBV2 to TRBJ2-1; weak D call: TRBD2 (6 bases). V was shortened by 4 bases and J by 7 bases, with 11 bases between the two germline ends. This CDR3 has 13 residues. The germline gives CDR1 SNHLY, CDR2 FYNNEI. CDR3: CASSVQEGNEQFF. The CDR3 nucleotides read TGTGCCAGCAGTGTGCAGGAGGGAAATGAGCAGTTCTTC.

The genes are TRBV5-6 and TRBJ1-2; D not certain. With 4 bases removed from V and 7 bases from J, the gap between germline ends came to 11 bases. Per the germline V gene, CDR1 is SGHDT and CDR2 is YYEEEE. This CDR3 has 12 residues. CDR3 loop: CASSITPSGYTF. The DNA of the CDR3 is TGTGCCAGCAGCATAACCCCGAGTGGCTACACCTTC.

This clone was seen more than once but under ten times. The V call is TRBV14, the J call TRBJ2-1, with 9 bases aligning to TRBD2. The CDR3 is made up of 18 amino acids. The trim removed 1 base at V and 5 bases at J, leaving 12 bases unmatched. Germline V CDR1 and CDR2: SGHDN, FVKESK. The DNA for the CDR3 is TGTGCCAGCAGCCAAGTTATTGGGTTACTAGCGGGCCACAATGAGCAGTTCTTC. It yields the protein CASSQVIGLLAGHNEQFF.

The chain uses TRBV7-8 and TRBJ1-6, with 9 bases identical to TRBD1. Germline CDR1 and CDR2: SGHVS and FQNEAQ. J gave up 9 bases and V 3 bases, and 3 bases lay outside the gene matches. This CDR3 has 14 amino acids. CDR3 sequence reads: CASSLDRGISPLHF. CDR3 DNA: TGTGCCAGCAGCTTGGACAGGGGAATTTCACCCCTCCACTTT.

The chain couples TRBV12-3 or TRBV12-4 to TRBJ1-6, with D hard to call. Trimming cost V 1 base and J 17 bases, with 9 bases left between them. The CDR3 loop spans 11 amino acids. DNA of the CDR3: TGTGCCAGCAGTTTAGGTCAGTCAATCCACTTT. Its protein product is CASSLGQSIHF.

This clone was observed once. The chain links TRBV30 to TRBJ2-1; 9 bases line up with TRBD2. With 1 base clipped from V and 6 bases from J, the junction kept 7 bases outside the gene matches. Germline CDR1 and CDR2: GTSNPN and SVGIG (reference sequence). The length of the CDR3 is 15 residues. The CDR3 DNA sequence: TGTGCCTGGAGTGAAGAGTTAGCGGGAGCCAATGAGCAGTTCTTC. Its translation is CAWSEELAGANEQFF.

The chain joins TRBV7-6 to TRBJ2-7, with D possibly matching TRBD1 (6 bases). The CDR3 spans 15 residues. The V end was cut by 1 base, the J end by 2 bases, with 12 bases between. Germline V gene lookup returns CDR1 SGHVS and CDR2 FNYEAQ. The CDR3 DNA follows: TGTGCCAGCAGCTTAGACCTAGGGGGAGCCTACGAGCAGTACTTC. Translation: CASSLDLGGAYEQYF. Full variable domain (missing parts from reference TRBV7-6 and TRBJ2-7): GAGVSQSPRYKVTKRGQDVALRCDPISGHVSLYWYRQALGQGPEFLTYFNYEAQQDKSGLPNDRFSAERPEGSISTLTIQRTEQRDSAMYRCASSLDLGGAYEQYFGPGTRLTVT.

The chain combines TRBV30 with TRBJ1-1; D gene uncertain. Per the germline V gene, CDR1 is GTSNPN and CDR2 is SVGIG (reference sequence). The CDR3 extends over 14 amino acids. V was cut by 7 bases and J by 4 bases, with 19 bases left in between. CDR3 amino acids: CASQKTFGVTEAFF. As DNA, the CDR3 is TGTGCCTCCCAAAAGACCTTCGGGGTCACTGAAGCTTTCTTT.

The V call is TRBV12-3 or TRBV12-4, the J call TRBJ2-3, with TRBD2 identical over 10 bases. V lost 8 bases to trimming and J lost 2 bases; unmatched junction nucleotides: 1. The CDR3 has 13 amino acids. CDR3 amino acids: CASLAGDTDTQYF. CDR3 DNA sequence: TGTGCCAGCCTAGCGGGGGACACAGATACGCAGTATTTT.

This clone was found a few times. The rearrangement joins TRBV15 to TRBJ1-2, with 8 positions matching TRBD1. CDR3 length: 16 amino acids. Trimming took 3 bases from V and 4 from J; bases not matched to a gene: 10. Germline lookup yields CDR1 LNHNV and CDR2 YYDKDF (reference sequence). CDR3 DNA sequence: TGTGCCACCAGCAGGCTCCGGGACAGGCGATTCTATGGCTACACCTTC. This sequence encodes CATSRLRDRRFYGYTF.

This clone was counted a single time. V is TRBV6-5 and J is TRBJ1-2, with D perhaps TRBD1 (5 bases). Germline-derived CDR1 and CDR2 are MNHEY and SVGAGI. This CDR3 has 13 residues. V dropped 6 bases and J dropped 4 bases, with 12 bases sitting between them. Here the CDR3 DNA reads TGTGCCAGCAGCCAGGGAACTTTCTATGGCTACACCTTC. It encodes CASSQGTFYGYTF.

The V call is TRBV15, the J call TRBJ1-1; no clear D. There are 18 residues in the CDR3. V was trimmed by 0 bases and J by 4 bases, leaving 21 bases between them. The V gene's germline CDR1 is LNHNV and CDR2 YYDKDF (reference sequence). CDR3: CATSRELGMGSVSTEAFF. The DNA of the CDR3 is TGTGCCACCAGCAGAGAATTGGGGATGGGGAGCGTGAGCACTGAAGCTTTCTTT.

V usage is TRBV7-9 and J usage is TRBJ2-3; possible D gene TRBD2, 6 bases. This CDR3 has 16 amino acids. Trimming shortened V by 5 bases and J by 2 bases, and 17 bases separated the two germline ends. The germline gives CDR1 SEHNR, CDR2 FQNEAQ (reference sequence). The DNA of the CDR3 is TGTGCCAGCAGCCGACCGGGACTGGGGTCCACAGATACGCAGTATTTT. It codes for CASSRPGLGSTDTQYF.

The genes are TRBV2 and TRBJ1-1; TRBD1 might be the D (5 bases). Germline lookup yields CDR1 SNHLY and CDR2 FYNNEI. CDR3 length equals 13 residues. Trimming shortened V by 6 bases and J by 3 bases, and 11 bases separated the two germline ends. The CDR3 coding sequence is TGTGCCAGCAGAGTGACAGAAGACACTGAAGCTTTCTTT. It encodes CASRVTEDTEAFF.